These 20 T cell receptor beta chains originate from one sample sequenced in a study of cytomegalovirus exposure and HLA in healthy donors. Primers included in the PCR were 60 Vbeta and 13 Jbeta primers. Produced via immunoSEQ multiplex PCR; TCRdb's table is partial and in-frame only. The repertoire holds fewer than 300,000 clones, with 80% as singletons. Sequenced: PBMCs. These receptor sequences come from a girl aged 2-10 years in good health and CMV-seronegative.

The chain links TRBV5-6 to TRBJ2-5; 8 bases line up with TRBD2. J was trimmed by 1 base and V by 2 bases; bases with no gene match: 7. The CDR3 is 16 residues long. CDR1 is SGHDT and CDR2 is YYEEEE in the germline V gene. The CDR3 DNA is TGTGCCAGCAGCTTCTCTCGGGGGGGGCTCCAAGAGACCCAGTACTTC. Its translation: CASSFSRGGLQETQYF.

This clone was counted a few times. One end of the junction varies from germline; a read error may be responsible. The CDR3 sequence: CASSLDRGINTQYF. CDR3 coding DNA: TGCGCCAGCAGTTTGGACAGGGGGATAAATACGCAGTATTTT. The chain carries TRBV5-1 and TRBJ2-3; 10 nucleotides agree with TRBD1. CDR1 and CDR2 (germline): SGHRS, YFSETQ. The CDR3 totals 14 residues.

J is TRBJ1-5 and V is TRBV5-6; no clear D gene. V lost 0 bases to trimming and J lost 7 bases, with 8 bases between them. The CDR3 contains 13 residues. Germline loops: CDR1 SGHDT, CDR2 YYEEEE. In DNA, the CDR3 is TGTGCCAGCAGCTTGGCCGAGGGCCAGCCCCAGCATTTT. Protein product: CASSLAEGQPQHF.

The genes are TRBV5-1 and TRBJ2-7; TRBD2 might be the D (5 bases). The CDR3 is made up of 14 amino acids. Between the trimmed V and J ends, which lost 6 bases and 4 bases, there was a span of 17 bases. CDR1 is SGHRS, CDR2 YFSETQ, per germline. Here the CDR3 reads CASKPAVFLYEQYF. The CDR3 coding sequence is TGCGCCAGCAAACCAGCGGTCTTTCTTTACGAGCAGTACTTC.

CDR3 sequence: CASSFGLAGVRETQYF. In DNA, the CDR3 is TGCGCCAGCAGCTTCGGACTAGCGGGAGTACGAGAGACCCAGTACTTC. This chain links TRBV5-1 with TRBJ2-5; 13 bases are a match to TRBD2. This CDR3 is built from 16 residues. V was clipped by 2 bases and J by 4 bases; unmatched bases: 5. Germline values: CDR1 SGHRS, CDR2 YFSETQ.

V and J are TRBV27 and TRBJ2-7; possibly TRBD1 for D (5 bases). The length of the CDR3 is 13 residues. V lost 2 bases to trimming and J lost 9 bases, with 14 bases between them. Germline CDR1 and CDR2: MNHEY and SMNVEV (reference sequence). CDR3 loop: CASSLSPVGLQYF. CDR3 bases: TGTGCCAGCAGTTTAAGCCCCGTGGGGCTGCAGTACTTC.

This clone is a singleton in its sample. CDR3 bases: TGCGCCAGCAGCCATCCCGGGACAGGGCTCACAGATACGCAGTATTTT. Its translation is CASSHPGTGLTDTQYF. The V and J genes are TRBV4-1 and TRBJ2-3; 9 bases agree with TRBD1. The CDR3 spans 16 residues. Trimming removed 3 bases from V and 2 bases from J; junction bases left unmatched: 6. CDR1 MGHRA and CDR2 YSYEKL come from the germline V gene.

The chain is built from TRBV9 and TRBJ2-7, with 7 nucleotides matching TRBD2. The germline CDR1 and CDR2 sequences are SGDLS and YYNGEE. CDR3 length: 15 residues. V trimming: 2 bases; J trimming: 5 bases; junction bases outside the gene matches: 10. The CDR3: CASSVARDYPHEQYF. The CDR3 region has the DNA TGTGCCAGCAGCGTCGCCCGGGACTACCCACACGAGCAGTACTTC.

The genes are TRBV7-2 and TRBJ2-1; 9 bases are shared with TRBD2. From germline, CDR1 is SGHTA and CDR2 FQGNSA. The CDR3 spans 16 residues. Trimming took 0 bases from V and 12 from J; bases not matched to a gene: 12. CDR3 bases: TGTGCCAGCAGCTTAGCAGGGCGGGGGGGCATCGCGGGGCAGTTCTTC. It is translated as CASSLAGRGGIAGQFF.

The CDR3 nucleotides read TGTGCCAGCAGTGAACGCCGACTAGCGGGAGCCGAGCAGTACTTC. This sequence encodes CASSERRLAGAEQYF. V and J are TRBV25-1 and TRBJ2-7; 12 bases line up with TRBD2. Germline lookup yields CDR1 MGHDK and CDR2 SYGVNS. The CDR3 totals 15 residues. V dropped 2 bases and J dropped 6; count of bases not matched to a gene: 5.

This chain links TRBV5-8 with TRBJ1-5, with D possibly TRBD1 on 6 matching bases. V dropped 1 base and J dropped 4 bases, with 9 bases sitting between them. The length of the CDR3 is 14 residues. The germline V gene encodes CDR1 SGHTS and CDR2 YDEGEE. The CDR3, as DNA: TGTGCCAGCAGCTTGTTACAGGGAAATCAGCCCCAGCATTTT. Translated, it gives CASSLLQGNQPQHF.

The chain uses TRBV28 and TRBJ1-5; tentatively, D is TRBD1 (5 bases). The CDR3 has 16 amino acids. Germline V gene data show CDR1 as MDHEN and CDR2 as SYDVKM. The V end lost 6 bases, the J end lost 3 bases, and 18 bases lay between the germline ends. CDR3 in DNA: TGTGCCAGCAGCGAGCATGGGCGGGGGGTCAATCAGCCCCAGCATTTT. Amino acid sequence: CASSEHGRGVNQPQHF.

The CDR3 sequence is CASSKDPGLPYNEQFF. The CDR3 nucleotides are TGTGCCAGCAGCAAAGATCCGGGACTACCATACAATGAGCAGTTCTTC. The gene calls are TRBV7-3 and TRBJ2-1; 7 nucleotides align to TRBD2. Germline CDR1 is SGHTA and CDR2 is FQGTGA. The CDR3 totals 16 residues. V was pared by 5 bases and J by 4 bases, with 11 bases of the junction left unmatched.

J is TRBJ2-5 and V is TRBV29-1, with 9 bases fitting TRBD1. CDR1 SQVTM and CDR2 ANQGSEA come from the germline V gene. V gave up 3 bases and J gave up 1 base; unmatched junction bases: 0. The CDR3 covers 13 residues. Written as DNA, the CDR3 is TGCAGCGTTGAGGGACAGGGCCAAGAGACCCAGTACTTC. Amino acids: CSVEGQGQETQYF.

The chain is built from TRBV7-8 and TRBJ2-7; 10 nucleotides match TRBD1. Germline V gives CDR1 SGHVS, CDR2 FQNEAQ. Losses at the gene ends were 5 bases for V and 2 bases for J; bases not matched to a gene: 9. The CDR3 is 16 residues long. The CDR3 loop reads CASSAPRTGGTYEQYF. The CDR3 DNA reads as TGTGCCAGCAGCGCGCCCCGGACAGGGGGAACCTACGAGCAGTACTTC.

V is TRBV19 and J is TRBJ1-2, with D possibly matching TRBD1 (6 bases). Trimming left V 5 bases short and J 14 bases short, with 33 bases between. CDR1 LNHDA and CDR2 SQIVND come from the germline V gene (reference sequence). The CDR3 totals 17 residues. CDR3 loop: CASSARTDFPTPLRFTF. DNA for the CDR3: TGTGCCAGTAGTGCCCGGACAGACTTTCCCACCCCCCTCCGTTTTACCTTC.

J is TRBJ1-6 and V is TRBV13; perhaps TRBD1 as D (5 bases). Germline CDR1 is PRHDT and CDR2 is FYEKMQ (reference sequence). V shed 6 bases and J shed 4 bases, with 13 bases lying between them. The CDR3 runs to 15 residues. CDR3 nucleotide sequence: TGTGCCAGCAGGCCTACACAGGTTTATAATTCACCCCTCCACTTT. Translating gives CASRPTQVYNSPLHF.

CDR3 residues: CASSYSLRDTGELFF. CDR3 sequence (DNA): TGTGCCAGCAGTTACTCTCTCAGGGACACCGGGGAGCTGTTTTTT. The rearrangement uses TRBV6-6 and TRBJ2-2; perhaps TRBD1 as D (5 bases). Germline V lookup: CDR1 MNHNY, CDR2 SVGAGI (reference sequence). The CDR3 runs 15 residues. Trimming took 0 bases from V and 3 from J, leaving 8 bases between them.

A single count supports this clone. This chain joins TRBV5-5 and TRBJ2-6, with 14 bases lining up with TRBD2. V gave up 4 bases and J gave up 2 bases; unmatched junction bases: 11. There are 20 residues in the CDR3. Germline V gene lookup returns CDR1 SGHKS and CDR2 YYEKEE (reference sequence). The CDR3 is CASSPRTSGRTGAGANVLTF. In nucleotides, the CDR3 is TGTGCCAGCAGCCCCCGGACTAGCGGGAGGACAGGAGCTGGGGCCAACGTCCTGACTTTC.

This chain joins TRBV2 and TRBJ1-6, with D tentatively TRBD1 (5 bases). CDR1 is SNHLY and CDR2 is FYNNEI in the germline V gene. Trimming left V 4 bases short and J 6 bases short, with 13 bases between. The CDR3 extends over 15 amino acids. CDR3 region: CASSGGDGRNSPLHF. As DNA, the CDR3 is TGTGCCAGCAGTGGGGGGGACGGCCGTAATTCACCCCTCCACTTT.